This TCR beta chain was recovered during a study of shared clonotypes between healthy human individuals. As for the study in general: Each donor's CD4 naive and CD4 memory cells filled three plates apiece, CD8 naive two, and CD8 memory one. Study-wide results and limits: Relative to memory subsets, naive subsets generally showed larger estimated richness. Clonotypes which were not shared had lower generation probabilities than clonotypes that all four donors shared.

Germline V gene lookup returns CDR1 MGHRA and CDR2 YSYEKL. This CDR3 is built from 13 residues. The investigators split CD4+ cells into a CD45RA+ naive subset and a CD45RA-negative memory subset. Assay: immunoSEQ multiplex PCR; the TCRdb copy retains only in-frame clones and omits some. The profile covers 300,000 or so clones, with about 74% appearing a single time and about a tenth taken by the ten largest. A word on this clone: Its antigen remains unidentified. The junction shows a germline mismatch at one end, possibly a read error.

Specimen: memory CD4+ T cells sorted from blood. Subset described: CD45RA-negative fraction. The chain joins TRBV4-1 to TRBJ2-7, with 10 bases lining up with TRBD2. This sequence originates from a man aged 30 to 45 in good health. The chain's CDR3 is CASSQDIAGGLLF. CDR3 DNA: TGCGCCAGCAGCCAAGACATAGCGGGAGGCCTCCTCTTC.